This T cell receptor beta chain is from a study of post-analysis software for immune sequencing data. Study information: Relapsing-remitting, secondary progressive and progressive-relapsing multiple sclerosis courses were included.

As concerns this clonotype: The antigen remains undetermined. At one end the junction does not follow the germline gene, possibly because of a read error.

This CDR3 has 15 residues. Germline V lookup: CDR1 ENHRY, CDR2 SYGVKD. Prepared libraries of TCR beta cDNA carried unique molecular identifiers. A single record per CDR3 protein comes from TCRdb applying MiXCR to the PCR reads. The repertoire consists of 600,000 to 700,000 distinct CDR3 sequences, with roughly three fifths occurring once and the leading ten covering 10% to 12%. Study-level findings and limits: Roughly 5 TRBV segments occurring more often in patients than controls included TRBV5-6, TRBV5-1 and TRBV20-1. For normalized Chao1 diversity, multiple sclerosis patients scored significantly lower than controls did.

The chain uses TRBV10-3 and TRBJ2-7; 7 bases align to TRBD1. The receptor was isolated from a girl aged 2 to 10 with multiple sclerosis. Sequencing used blood. The CDR3 DNA is TGTGCCATCAGTGCCGTGGACAGGTCCTCCTCCGAGCAGTACTTC. Translating it yields CAISAVDRSSSEQYF.